This T cell receptor (beta chain) came from a study of CD8+ T cells in alopecia areata (dated by TCRdb to the late 2010s). For the study in its entirety: The treated patients, all with moderate-to-severe alopecia areata, were enrolled in an open-label pilot trial of oral tofacitinib given at 5 to 10 mg twice daily. Patients stayed on tofacitinib for 6 to 18 months and then had 6 months of follow-up off drug so that delayed response and recurrence could be assessed. The SALT score, which quantifies the percentage of affected scalp surface area, was used to measure disease severity in treated patients. The study used high-throughput TCRbeta sequencing to examine T cell clonal expansion in alopecia areata, in both the C3H/HeJ mouse model and human patients. On the human side, TCRbeta sequencing was run on scalp tissue and on sorted CD4+ and CD8+ peripheral blood T cells from healthy controls and from alopecia areata patients with either patchy or totalis/universalis disease. Biopsies were taken from tofacitinib-treated patients at baseline and at 4 and 24 weeks of treatment, and a later scalp biopsy was taken in several of the tofacitinib-treated patients. Scalp clonality was compared among normal scalp (n=4), patchy alopecia areata scalp (n=8), and alopecia totalis/universalis scalp (n=8). RNA was obtained with the PAXgene miRNA kit for fixed scalp, the miRNeasy kit for PBMCs, and the RNeasy kit for mouse skin. immunoSEQ multiplex PCR using 35 Vbeta forward primers and 13 Jbeta reverse primers was used to amplify TCRbeta CDR3 regions. The investigation overall reported the following: Lesional scalp, especially in alopecia totalis/universalis, showed higher clonality and more expanded CD8+ clones than normal scalp, suggesting antigenic drive. Unlike mouse skin, where gammadelta T cells dominate, normal human skin contains resident alphabeta T cells that get sequenced too, which complicates analysis of the scalp TCR repertoire. During tofacitinib treatment, many expanded lesional clones remained in scalp and blood, and this persistence may partly explain relapse after treatment is stopped. Tofacitinib significantly decreased scalp clonality and the number of expanded CD8+ clones among the top 100 scalp clones. Shared TCR sequences between patients were less evident than in mice, which may be partly attributable to HLA diversity in the patient population. The treated cohort was small, with a single nonresponder, so links between baseline CD8+ expansion and response need larger studies.

The germline ends are 5 bases apart after V is trimmed by 0 bases and J by 3 bases. The CDR3 runs 12 residues from the cysteine to the phenylalanine. CDR3 DNA is the only sequence kept; it has 36 bases, read in frame from the first base. CDR1 GTSNPN and CDR2 SVGIG are derived from the germline V gene (reference sequence). Interpreted using the paper, the time point label stands for: less than 30 weeks on oral tofacitinib. The treatment or condition label, as the study defines it: oral pan-JAK inhibitor, 5-10 mg twice daily. Lesional scalp punch biopsies and peripheral blood were obtained from alopecia areata patients. After PBMCs were isolated by density centrifugation and stained for CD3, CD4 and CD8, a FACSAria was used to sort CD4+ and CD8+ T cells. Libraries were built with the immunoSEQ multiplex PCR assay. RNA was extracted from all samples and reverse transcribed into cDNA as template for TCR sequencing. SuperScript III was used for first-strand cDNA synthesis, primed with a 2:1 mix of oligo-dT and random hexamers. A synthetic immune receptor repertoire was used to gauge amplification bias, and whatever bias remained was removed computationally. As for how the authors treated the data: Raw reads were preprocessed to remove errors, and CDR3 was defined by IMGT conventions from the conserved cysteine to phenylalanine. Clonality was calculated as 1 minus Shannon entropy normalized by log2 of the number of productive unique TCRs. Whether scalp clones were CD4 or CD8 was inferred by matching scalp TCRbeta sequences against CD4 and CD8 repertoires sorted from blood. TCRdb's version of the immuneACCESS table is confined to in-frame rearrangements and falls short of the full clone set. An unresolved V gene accounts for under half of the shortfall where checked; the remainder is of unknown origin. That table gives V, J and clone size, and the DNA gave D and trimming. The sample has over 150,000 clones on record, about 53% of them singletons. 11% of the sample is in the top ten clones.

To note about this clone: Its antigen is still unknown. The sample holds no much larger clone one base away, and base qualities are not on file.

This receptor was identified in a human donor with alopecia areata. The source material was CD8+ T cells sorted from blood, sampled at week 24, from a patient treated with tofacitinib. The sequence joins TRBV30 to TRBJ1-1, with an unclear D gene assignment. The CDR3 has the sequence CAWSVWDTEAFF. The DNA reads as follows: TGTGCCTGGAGTGTATGGGACACTGAAGCTTTCTTT.